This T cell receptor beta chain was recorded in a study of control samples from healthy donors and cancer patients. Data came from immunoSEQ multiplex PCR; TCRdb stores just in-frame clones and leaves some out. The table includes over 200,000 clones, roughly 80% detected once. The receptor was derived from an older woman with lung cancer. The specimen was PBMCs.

CDR3 protein: CAWSVVEGGYGYTF. CDR3 DNA: TGTGCCTGGAGTGTGGTGGAGGGGGGCTATGGCTACACCTTC. V is TRBV30 and J is TRBJ1-2; D perhaps matches TRBD1 (6 bases). The ends were cut back, 0 bases at V and 4 bases at J, with 12 bases in the middle. Germline loops: CDR1 GTSNPN, CDR2 SVGIG (reference sequence). The CDR3 consists of 14 residues.